The clone carrying this T cell receptor beta chain has only one observation. Its target is unknown. Clones were sequenced by immunoSEQ multiplex PCR, and TCRdb holds only the in-frame ones, with some missing. Of roughly 720,000 clones detected, 90% appear once; the ten largest clones hold 30% to 40%. These data belong to a study of shared clonotypes between healthy human individuals. The length of the CDR3 is 12 residues. Trimming stripped 3 bases from V and 4 bases from J, with 7 bases between. The germline CDR1 and CDR2 sequences are SGHTA and FQGNSA. General study findings and limits: A reduction in generation probabilities was seen for non-shared clonotypes relative to those shared by all four donors.

The source material was memory CD8+ T cells from PBMCs. The subset denotes: CD45RO+ cells pooled with CCR7-negative TemRA cells. The origin of this receptor is a man aged 18 to 30 in good health. Some clones in this sample may be carry-over from other donors' samples. J is TRBJ2-7 and V is TRBV7-2; D remains ambiguous. CDR3 coding DNA: TGTGCCAGCAGCTTCCAAAATTACGAGCAGTACTTC. Amino acids: CASSFQNYEQYF.